A selection of T cell receptor beta chains follows, all from one sample in a study of persistence of HIV-infected CD4 T cells. No antigen has been assigned to these receptors. Sequencing used immunoSEQ multiplex PCR; TCRdb keeps in-frame clones, though not all of them. The sample lists about 46,000 clones, around 90% occurring once. The sample consisted of CD4+ T cells sorted from PBMCs after approximately 18-hour stimulation, taken from a patient who received antiretroviral therapy. These TCRs come from an adult woman with HIV who was CMV-seropositive. Both conserved end residues are part of each CDR3. The order of the fields is CDR3 protein, clone size, D gene, J gene, V gene. A D gene is named only where the DNA matches it firmly. Clone size is shown for a subset of rows, as once, few, many or a class of expanded clone.

CDR3: CASSKYSTDTQYF; size: NA; D: NA; J: TRBJ2-3; V: TRBV5-6
CDR3: CASGLVRNAQDTQYF; size: NA; D: NA; J: TRBJ2-3; V: TRBV12-5
CDR3: CASSQEGQRADTQYF; size: NA; D: NA; J: TRBJ2-3; V: TRBV4-3
CDR3: CASSARSGGKGGPQHF; size: NA; D: NA; J: TRBJ1-5; V: TRBV2
CDR3: CAIRPAENSNQPQHF; size: NA; D: NA; J: TRBJ1-5; V: TRBV10-1
CDR3: CASSDTRGSGNTIYF; size: NA; D: NA; J: TRBJ1-3; V: TRBV7-3
CDR3: CATNFRRATYEQYF; size: NA; D: NA; J: TRBJ2-7; V: TRBV24-1
CDR3: CASSLTGQFPDTQYF; size: NA; D: TRBD1; J: TRBJ2-3; V: TRBV7-2
CDR3: CATSRGGGGNSPLHF; size: NA; D: NA; J: TRBJ1-6; V: TRBV15
CDR3: CASSLSRVGRAGNEQFF; size: NA; D: TRBD2; J: TRBJ2-1; V: TRBV27
CDR3: CASSSYLAGGNEQFF; size: NA; D: TRBD2; J: TRBJ2-1; V: TRBV5-6
CDR3: CASSQVSARTYEQYF; size: NA; D: NA; J: TRBJ2-7; V: TRBV4-1
CDR3: CASSLRDRAGEQFF; size: NA; D: TRBD1; J: TRBJ2-1; V: TRBV7-3
CDR3: CASSPREANEKLFF; size: NA; D: NA; J: TRBJ1-4; V: TRBV4-3
CDR3: CASSLGAVNTEAFF; size: NA; D: NA; J: TRBJ1-1; V: TRBV11-3
CDR3: CATSRGGSGNTIYF; size: few; D: NA; J: TRBJ1-3; V: TRBV24-1
CDR3: CASSLTGAFNYGYTF; size: NA; D: NA; J: TRBJ1-2; V: TRBV6-2/TRBV6-3
CDR3: CASSLDPKGNQPQHF; size: NA; D: NA; J: TRBJ1-5; V: TRBV2
CDR3: CASSASGNTIYF; size: NA; D: NA; J: TRBJ1-3; V: TRBV5-1
CDR3: CATSSRRDSNQPQHF; size: NA; D: NA; J: TRBJ1-5; V: TRBV15
CDR3: CASSPQGQGQETQYF; size: NA; D: TRBD1; J: TRBJ2-5; V: TRBV7-7
CDR3: CASNPFSGSSYNEQFF; size: once; D: NA; J: TRBJ2-1; V: TRBV28
CDR3: CASSPGLAGEQYF; size: NA; D: TRBD2; J: TRBJ2-7; V: TRBV5-1
CDR3: CSVEGGTDTQETQYF; size: NA; D: TRBD1; J: TRBJ2-5; V: TRBV29-1
CDR3: CASIGQGSGEQYF; size: NA; D: NA; J: TRBJ2-7; V: TRBV2
CDR3: CASSYSAGGSDEQFF; size: few; D: TRBD1; J: TRBJ2-1; V: TRBV6-6
CDR3: CAWTRINYGYTF; size: NA; D: NA; J: TRBJ1-2; V: TRBV30
CDR3: CASSSERWGLRYYGYTF; size: NA; D: NA; J: TRBJ1-2; V: TRBV28
CDR3: CASSLADFSGNTIYF; size: NA; D: NA; J: TRBJ1-3; V: TRBV5-1
CDR3: CASSLVWGGNEQYF; size: NA; D: NA; J: TRBJ2-7; V: TRBV7-2
CDR3: CASRVQGGAFF; size: NA; D: NA; J: TRBJ1-1; V: TRBV28
CDR3: CASSERRGYGYTF; size: NA; D: NA; J: TRBJ1-2; V: TRBV19
CDR3: CASIRGNTEAFF; size: NA; D: NA; J: TRBJ1-1; V: TRBV25-1
CDR3: CASSFSGRTEAFF; size: NA; D: NA; J: TRBJ1-1; V: TRBV12-3/TRBV12-4
CDR3: CASSIGQRLGTRTEAFF; size: NA; D: NA; J: TRBJ1-1; V: TRBV19
CDR3: CARQGLDPTGELFF; size: NA; D: TRBD2; J: TRBJ2-2; V: TRBV2
CDR3: CASSDWDRGLADTQYF; size: NA; D: TRBD1; J: TRBJ2-3; V: TRBV25-1
CDR3: CAWKATRNSPLHF; size: once; D: NA; J: TRBJ1-6; V: TRBV30
CDR3: CSVPQGSGTYNEQFF; size: NA; D: NA; J: TRBJ2-1; V: TRBV29-1
CDR3: CASSPRVDLITDTQYF; size: NA; D: NA; J: TRBJ2-3; V: TRBV18
CDR3: CASLPFRDRGRCGYGYTF; size: NA; D: TRBD1; J: TRBJ1-2; V: TRBV23-1
CDR3: CASSQADRFGYGYTF; size: few; D: NA; J: TRBJ1-2; V: TRBV3-1/TRBV3-2
CDR3: CASTRRGRAGNTIYF; size: NA; D: NA; J: TRBJ1-3; V: TRBV6-6
CDR3: CASSLSGGRYEQYF; size: NA; D: TRBD2; J: TRBJ2-7; V: TRBV28
CDR3: CASSQWVGGYEQYF; size: NA; D: TRBD2; J: TRBJ2-7; V: TRBV3-1/TRBV3-2
CDR3: CAISERGDSPLHF; size: NA; D: NA; J: TRBJ1-6; V: TRBV10-3
CDR3: CASGSARVGVGAFF; size: once; D: NA; J: TRBJ1-1; V: TRBV6-5
CDR3: CASNKRGRALYEQYF; size: NA; D: TRBD1; J: TRBJ2-7; V: TRBV27
CDR3: CASSAFDYGYTF; size: NA; D: NA; J: TRBJ1-2; V: TRBV7-3
CDR3: CASSPTSVGEQFF; size: NA; D: TRBD2; J: TRBJ2-1; V: TRBV7-3
CDR3: CASSLAGGATDTQYF; size: NA; D: TRBD2; J: TRBJ2-3; V: TRBV5-1
CDR3: CASSYEGREIYGYTF; size: NA; D: NA; J: TRBJ1-2; V: TRBV6-5
CDR3: CASANQGRNNEQFF; size: NA; D: NA; J: TRBJ2-1; V: TRBV5-1
CDR3: CASSSGRTRGEKLFF; size: NA; D: NA; J: TRBJ1-4; V: TRBV7-6
CDR3: CATSDGTANTGELFF; size: NA; D: TRBD1; J: TRBJ2-2; V: TRBV24-1